The 27 T cell receptor beta chains below all came from one sample that was sequenced in a study of blood T cell repertoires in COVID-19. Here immunoSEQ multiplex PCR was the method, and the copy in TCRdb shows in-frame clones only, minus some. The sample carries about 370,000 clones, about 89% recorded once. What was sequenced was peripheral blood. The origin of the receptors is a woman under 40 with COVID-19, enrolled during active disease.

This clone came up once. The V and J genes are TRBV27 and TRBJ2-1; a possible D gene is TRBD1 (8 bases). Deletions cut 5 bases from V and 9 bases from J, with 11 bases between. The CDR3 is 12 residues long. Germline V CDR1 and CDR2: MNHEY, SMNVEV (reference sequence). CDR3 DNA: TGTGCCAGCAGTACAGGGGGGGGTGAGCAGTTCTTC. It is translated as CASSTGGGEQFF.

The chain carries TRBV10-2 and TRBJ1-2; D ambiguous. The CDR3 spans 13 residues. CDR1 is WSHSY, CDR2 SAAADI, per germline. The ends were cut back, 4 bases at V and 8 bases at J, with 14 bases in the middle. The CDR3 DNA reads TGCGCCAGCAGTGTCAAGTTGCCGAGGGGCTACACCTTC. This gives the protein CASSVKLPRGYTF.

The chain has TRBV9 and TRBJ2-1, with TRBD2 matching 7 bases. This CDR3 has 14 residues. Germline loops: CDR1 SGDLS, CDR2 YYNGEE. V dropped 4 bases and J dropped 7; count of bases not matched to a gene: 8. CDR3 residues: CASSPGRIRNEQFF. The CDR3 DNA sequence: TGTGCCAGCAGCCCCGGGAGGATTCGTAATGAGCAGTTCTTC.

The V and J genes are TRBV27 and TRBJ2-5; 11 bases agree with TRBD2. Germline V gene data show CDR1 as MNHEY and CDR2 as SMNVEV (reference sequence). The trim removed 6 bases at V and 0 bases at J, leaving 6 bases unmatched. This CDR3 is built from 16 residues. The CDR3 loop reads CASRGLAAEYQETQYF. In nucleotides, the CDR3 is TGTGCCAGCAGGGGACTAGCGGCAGAGTACCAAGAGACCCAGTACTTC.

Concerning this clone itself: One end of the junction is discordant with germline, which a read error may explain. The chain carries TRBV6-5 and TRBJ1-5; 8 nucleotides match TRBD1. CDR1 and CDR2 (germline): MNHEY, SVGAGI. This CDR3 contains 13 residues. The CDR3 region has the DNA TGTGCCAGCAGCTTGGACAGGGTCGGCCTCTGGCGTTTT. It encodes CASSLDRVGLWRF.

The genes are TRBV9 and TRBJ2-1; 10 bases agree with TRBD2. The CDR3 loop spans 15 amino acids. Germline CDR1 is SGDLS and CDR2 is YYNGEE. V lost 4 bases and J lost 8; bases outside the gene matches: 9. CDR3 nucleotides: TGTGCCAGCAGCCCGCAGGGGCTAGCGGGAGATGAGCAGTTCTTC. This encodes CASSPQGLAGDEQFF.

The rearrangement links TRBV11-1 to TRBJ2-1, with a tentative D call TRBD2 (5 bases). Germline CDR1 SGHAT, CDR2 FQDESV (reference sequence). This CDR3 has 15 amino acids. Between the trimmed V and J ends, which lost 0 bases and 3 bases, there was a span of 9 bases. The CDR3 loop is CASSLASAVYNEQFF. The CDR3 region has the DNA TGTGCCAGCAGCTTAGCTAGCGCTGTCTACAATGAGCAGTTCTTC.

The rearrangement joins TRBV5-6 to TRBJ2-5; 8 bases are a match to TRBD1. CDR1 SGHDT and CDR2 YYEEEE come from the germline V gene. V shed 3 bases and J 4 bases; nucleotides not matched to a gene: 5. The CDR3 contains 14 residues. CDR3 sequence reads: CASSWRTGLETQYF. DNA for the CDR3: TGTGCCAGCAGCTGGAGGACAGGGTTAGAGACCCAGTACTTC.

With regard to this clone: The identical CDR3 is also encoded by other nucleotide sequences in the sample. The chain carries TRBV20-1 and TRBJ2-7; possible D gene TRBD1, 6 bases. This CDR3 comprises 11 residues. V was trimmed by 5 bases and J by 3 bases, leaving 8 bases between them. Germline V gene sequence: CDR1 DFQATT, CDR2 SNEGSKA (reference sequence). This chain's CDR3 is CSALTGYEQYF. The CDR3 DNA reads as TGCAGTGCTCTGACAGGCTACGAGCAGTACTTC.

The chain is built from TRBV9 and TRBJ2-2; TRBD2 matches at 7 bases. Germline V gene data show CDR1 as SGDLS and CDR2 as YYNGEE. The ends lost 10 bases at V and 2 bases at J; junction bases unmatched: 8. CDR3 size: 14 residues. CDR3 region: CAGGRGLNTGELFF. DNA for the CDR3: TGTGCCGGGGGTCGGGGACTAAACACCGGGGAGCTGTTTTTT.

This clone was counted ten times or more. The chain carries TRBV4-2 and TRBJ2-7; 10 nucleotides agree with TRBD2. The CDR3 is made up of 16 amino acids. V lost 0 bases to trimming and J lost 7 bases; unmatched junction nucleotides: 9. Germline assignment: CDR1 LGHNA and CDR2 YNFKEQ. The DNA for the CDR3 is TGTGCCAGCAGCCAAGAAGGAGCGGGAGGGCCAAGAGAGCAGTACTTC. Translated, it gives CASSQEGAGGPREQYF.

This rearrangement joins TRBV30 to TRBJ2-1, with TRBD1 as a possible D gene (6 bases). The length of the CDR3 is 13 residues. CDR1 and CDR2 (germline): GTSNPN, SVGIG (reference sequence). Trimming took 0 bases from V and 7 from J, leaving 10 bases between them. The DNA for the CDR3 is TGTGCCTGGAGTGTACTACAGGGAAATGAGCAGTTCTTC. Amino acid sequence: CAWSVLQGNEQFF.

The chain carries TRBV4-1 and TRBJ2-3; 10 nucleotides line up with TRBD1. V trimming: 5 bases; J trimming: 4 bases; junction bases outside the gene matches: 15. Germline V lookup: CDR1 MGHRA, CDR2 YSYEKL. The CDR3 contains 18 residues. The CDR3 region is CASSYGQGGPLGADTQYF. In DNA, the CDR3 is TGCGCCAGCAGCTACGGACAGGGGGGCCCGCTCGGGGCAGATACGCAGTATTTT.

The chain is built from TRBV18 and TRBJ2-2; no firm D call. Germline CDR1 and CDR2: KGHSH and LQKENI. V was clipped by 5 bases and J by 7 bases, with 14 bases between them. This CDR3 is built from 14 residues. The CDR3 region has the DNA TGTGCCAGCTCAGATCTCAGCGCGTTCGGGGAGCTGTTTTTT. It specifies CASSDLSAFGELFF.

CDR3 in DNA: TGCGCCAGCAGCGGGACAGGGGACGCTGAAAGCTCCTACAATGAGCAGTTCTTC. Translated: CASSGTGDAESSYNEQFF. V usage is TRBV5-1 and J usage is TRBJ2-1, with TRBD1 matching over 10 bases. Germline-derived CDR1 and CDR2 are SGHRS and YFSETQ. The CDR3 is 18 residues long. The junction had 10 bases not matched to a gene; V was cut back by 4 bases and J by 0 bases. Supplemented by reference TRBV5-1 and TRBJ2-1, the full variable domain reads KAGVTQTPRYLIKTRGQQVTLSCSPISGHRSVSWYQQTPGQGLQFLFEYFSETQRNKGNFPGRFSGRQFSNSRSEMNVSTLELGDSALYLCASSGTGDAESSYNEQFFGPGTRLTVL.

The chain has TRBV27 and TRBJ2-7, with 9 bases identical to TRBD2. Germline V CDR1 and CDR2: MNHEY, SMNVEV (reference sequence). The CDR3 totals 14 residues. V shed 4 bases, J shed 4 bases, and the junction held 5 bases outside the gene matches. CDR3 residues: CASSSLAGLYEQYF. The CDR3 DNA reads TGTGCCAGCAGTTCTCTAGCGGGATTGTACGAGCAGTACTTC.

The rearrangement uses TRBV3-1 (or the pseudogene TRBV3-2) and TRBJ2-3; 7 bases align to TRBD1. Germline V gives CDR1 LGHDT, CDR2 YNNKEL (reference sequence). The length of the CDR3 is 12 residues. The trim removed 4 bases at V and 5 bases at J, leaving 0 bases unmatched. Here the CDR3 reads CASSRQGDTQYF. The CDR3 DNA follows: TGTGCCAGCAGCCGACAGGGAGATACGCAGTATTTT.

This chain links TRBV28 with TRBJ2-1, with D maybe TRBD1 (6 bases). CDR3 size: 15 residues. V was pared by 5 bases and J by 5 bases, with 16 bases between. The germline gives CDR1 MDHEN, CDR2 SYDVKM. The CDR3 DNA is TGTGCCAGCAGTCCCTCCGGGACACCGAACAATGAGCAGTTCTTC. Encoded protein: CASSPSGTPNNEQFF.

About this clone itself: The same CDR3 can be traced to other DNA sequences in this sample. V and J are TRBV24-1 and TRBJ1-5; 9 nucleotides match TRBD1. This CDR3 is 16 amino acids long. From germline, CDR1 is KGHDR and CDR2 SFDVKD. After removal of 4 bases from V and 3 bases from J, the junction contained 6 bases not matched to a gene. Here the CDR3 reads CATSDHRTGDNQPQHF. The CDR3 bases are TGTGCCACCAGTGACCACAGGACAGGGGACAATCAGCCCCAGCATTTT.

This sequence joins TRBV27 and TRBJ2-7, with a possible D match to TRBD1 (6 bases). Germline CDR1 reads MNHEY; CDR2 reads SMNVEV (reference sequence). V was shortened by 8 bases and J by 3 bases, with 20 bases between the two germline ends. The CDR3 contains 15 residues. The CDR3 protein is CASSKGQGLGYEQYF. The CDR3 nucleotides are TGTGCCAGCTCAAAGGGGCAGGGGCTCGGCTACGAGCAGTACTTC.

The rearrangement joins TRBV19 to TRBJ2-1, with D possibly TRBD1 on 6 matching bases. This CDR3 has 14 amino acids. The V end lost 6 bases, the J end lost 3 bases, and 12 bases lay between the germline ends. Germline CDR1 and CDR2: LNHDA and SQIVND (reference sequence). The CDR3 sequence is CASSQDRDYNEQFF. In nucleotides, the CDR3 is TGTGCCAGTAGCCAGGACAGAGACTACAATGAGCAGTTCTTC.

In its sample, this clone was seen a few times. The chain combines TRBV11-2 with TRBJ1-3; TRBD1 is a possible D gene (6 bases). Germline CDR1 SGHAT, CDR2 FQNNGV. This CDR3 has 19 amino acids. V was clipped by 1 base and J by 0 bases, with 19 bases between them. CDR3 nucleotide sequence: TGTGCCAGCAGCTTAGGCCCTCCCGTGGACAGCAACTCTGGAAACACCATATATTTT. Translation gives CASSLGPPVDSNSGNTIYF.

The chain is built from TRBV11-1 and TRBJ1-5; TRBD1 aligns across 8 bases. V shed 5 bases, J shed 3 bases, and the junction held 6 bases outside the gene matches. The germline gives CDR1 SGHAT, CDR2 FQDESV (reference sequence). There are 15 residues in the CDR3. For the CDR3, the DNA is TGTGCCAGCAGCCGAGGGACAGGAACCAATCAGCCCCAGCATTTT. Translated: CASSRGTGTNQPQHF.

A remark on this clone: Other DNA variants within this sample encode the same CDR3. The V and J genes are TRBV29-1 and TRBJ2-1; 10 nucleotides agree with TRBD2. Germline V lookup: CDR1 SQVTM, CDR2 ANQGSEA. This CDR3 contains 13 residues. V was pared by 6 bases and J by 2 bases, with 1 base of the junction left unmatched. CDR3 coding DNA: TGCAGCGTAGCGGGAGGGCCCTACAATGAGCAGTTCTTC. It encodes CSVAGGPYNEQFF.

The chain joins TRBV3-1 (or the pseudogene TRBV3-2) to TRBJ2-2, with D uncertain. This CDR3 is 14 amino acids long. Trimming pared 4 bases from V and 4 bases from J, leaving 10 bases between. Germline V gene sequence: CDR1 LGHDT, CDR2 YNNKEL (reference sequence). The CDR3, as DNA: TGTGCCAGCAGCCCTCCTGTATTCACCGGGGAGCTGTTTTTT. Encoded protein: CASSPPVFTGELFF.

J is TRBJ2-1 and V is TRBV11-3; 8 bases map to TRBD2. V was clipped by 5 bases and J by 0 bases; unmatched bases: 3. Per the germline V gene, CDR1 is SGHNT and CDR2 is YENEEA. The CDR3 consists of 15 residues. This CDR3 is CASSQRESSYNEQFF. CDR3 nucleotides: TGTGCCAGCAGCCAGCGGGAGAGCTCCTACAATGAGCAGTTCTTC.

The chain links TRBV9 to TRBJ2-2; TRBD2 aligns across 9 bases. CDR3 size: 15 residues. With V trimmed by 0 bases and J by 4 bases, 1 base remained unmatched. Germline-derived CDR1 and CDR2 are SGDLS and YYNGEE. CDR3 in amino acids: CASSVEGLATGELFF. CDR3 coding DNA: TGTGCCAGCAGCGTAGAGGGACTAGCCACCGGGGAGCTGTTTTTT.